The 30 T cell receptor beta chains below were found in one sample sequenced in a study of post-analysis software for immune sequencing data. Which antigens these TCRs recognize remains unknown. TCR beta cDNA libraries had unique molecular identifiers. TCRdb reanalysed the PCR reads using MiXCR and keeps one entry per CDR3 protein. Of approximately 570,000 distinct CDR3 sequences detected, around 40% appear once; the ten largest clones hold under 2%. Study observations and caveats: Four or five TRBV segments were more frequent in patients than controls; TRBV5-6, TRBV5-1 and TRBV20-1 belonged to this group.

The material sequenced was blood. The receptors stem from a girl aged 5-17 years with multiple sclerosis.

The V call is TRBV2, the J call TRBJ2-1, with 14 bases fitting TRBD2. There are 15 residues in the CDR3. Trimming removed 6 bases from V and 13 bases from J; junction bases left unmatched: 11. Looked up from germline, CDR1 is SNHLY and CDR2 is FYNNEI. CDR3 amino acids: CASRGLAGAQETQFF. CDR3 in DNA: TGTGCCAGCAGGGGACTAGCGGGGGCTCAAGAGACCCAGTTCTTC.

As DNA, the CDR3 is TGTGCCAGTAGTTCTCGGGACAGTAGCTCCTACAATGAGCAGTTCTTC. The encoded protein is CASSSRDSSSYNEQFF. The rearrangement links TRBV19 to TRBJ2-1; 7 nucleotides align to TRBD1. The CDR3 runs to 16 residues. Germline-derived CDR1 and CDR2 are LNHDA and SQIVND (reference sequence). Trimming cost V 5 bases and J 0 bases; bases outside gene matches: 7.

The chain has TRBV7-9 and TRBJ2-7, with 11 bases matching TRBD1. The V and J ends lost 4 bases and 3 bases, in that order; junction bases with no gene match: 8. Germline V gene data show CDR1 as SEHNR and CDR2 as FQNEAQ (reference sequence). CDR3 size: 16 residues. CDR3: CASSSLPGTGGYEQYF. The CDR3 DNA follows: TGTGCCAGCAGCTCGTTGCCAGGGACAGGGGGCTACGAGCAGTACTTC.

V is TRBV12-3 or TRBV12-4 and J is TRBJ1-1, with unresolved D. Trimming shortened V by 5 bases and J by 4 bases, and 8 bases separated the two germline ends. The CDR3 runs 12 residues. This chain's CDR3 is CASSRVITEAFF. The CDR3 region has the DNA TGTGCCAGCAGTAGGGTCATCACTGAAGCTTTCTTT.

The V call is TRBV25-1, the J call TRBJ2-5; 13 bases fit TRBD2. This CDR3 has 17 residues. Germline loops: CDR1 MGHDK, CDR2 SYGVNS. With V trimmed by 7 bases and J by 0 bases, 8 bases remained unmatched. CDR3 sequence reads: CASTGTSGGADQETQYF. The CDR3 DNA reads TGTGCCAGCACTGGTACTAGCGGGGGGGCCGACCAAGAGACCCAGTACTTC.

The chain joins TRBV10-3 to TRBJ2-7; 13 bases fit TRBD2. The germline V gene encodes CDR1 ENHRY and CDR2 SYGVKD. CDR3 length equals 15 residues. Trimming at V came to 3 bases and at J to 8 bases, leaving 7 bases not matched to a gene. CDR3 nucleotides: TGTGCCATCAGTGAAGGACTAGCGGGAGCGGACAAGCAGTACTTC. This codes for CAISEGLAGADKQYF.

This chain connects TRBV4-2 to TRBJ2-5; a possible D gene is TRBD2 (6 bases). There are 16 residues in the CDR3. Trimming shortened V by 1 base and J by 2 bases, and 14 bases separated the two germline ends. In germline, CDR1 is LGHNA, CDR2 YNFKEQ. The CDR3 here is CASSQGFLAKQETQYF. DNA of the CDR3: TGTGCCAGCAGCCAAGGGTTCCTAGCGAAACAAGAGACCCAGTACTTC.

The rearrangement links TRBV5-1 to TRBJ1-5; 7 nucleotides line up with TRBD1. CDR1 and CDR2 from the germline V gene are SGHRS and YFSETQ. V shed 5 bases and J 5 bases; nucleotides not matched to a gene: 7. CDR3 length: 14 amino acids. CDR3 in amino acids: CASSPTGADQPQHF. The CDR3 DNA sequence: TGCGCCAGCAGTCCAACAGGGGCGGATCAGCCCCAGCATTTT.

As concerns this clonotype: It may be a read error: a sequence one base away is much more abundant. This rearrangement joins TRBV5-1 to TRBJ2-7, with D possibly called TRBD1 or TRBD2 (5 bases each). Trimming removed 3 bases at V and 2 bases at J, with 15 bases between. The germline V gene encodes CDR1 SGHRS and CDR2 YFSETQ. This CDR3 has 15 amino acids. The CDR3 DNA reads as TGCGCCAGCAGCTACGGGACGGGACCTACCTACGAGCAGTACTTC. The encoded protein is CASSYGTGPTYEQYF.

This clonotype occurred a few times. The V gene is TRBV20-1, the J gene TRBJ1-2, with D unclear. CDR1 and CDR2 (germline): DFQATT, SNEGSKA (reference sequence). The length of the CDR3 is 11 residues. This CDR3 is CRANLGRGYTF. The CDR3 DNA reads TGCAGGGCCAACCTCGGCCGCGGCTACACCTTC.

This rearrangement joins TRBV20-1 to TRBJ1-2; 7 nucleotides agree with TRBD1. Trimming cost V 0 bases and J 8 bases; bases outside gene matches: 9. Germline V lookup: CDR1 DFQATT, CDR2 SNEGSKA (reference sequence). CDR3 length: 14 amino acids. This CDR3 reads CSARDLKGALGYTF. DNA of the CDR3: TGCAGTGCTAGAGATCTGAAGGGGGCGCTGGGCTACACCTTC.

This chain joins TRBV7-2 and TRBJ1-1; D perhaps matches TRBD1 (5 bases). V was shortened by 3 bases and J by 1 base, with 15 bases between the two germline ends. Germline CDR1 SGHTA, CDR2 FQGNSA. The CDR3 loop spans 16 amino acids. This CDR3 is CASSFRDGLWNTEAFF. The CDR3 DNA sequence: TGTGCCAGCAGCTTCCGGGACGGATTATGGAACACTGAAGCTTTCTTT.

The CDR3 DNA sequence: TGCAGCGTTGTTAGGGAGTCCTACAATGAGCAGTTCTTC. Its protein product is CSVVRESYNEQFF. This sequence joins TRBV29-1 and TRBJ2-1, with D perhaps matching TRBD2 (5 bases). Germline V gene sequence: CDR1 SQVTM, CDR2 ANQGSEA. V was cut by 4 bases and J by 1 base, with 8 bases left in between. This CDR3 spans 13 amino acids.

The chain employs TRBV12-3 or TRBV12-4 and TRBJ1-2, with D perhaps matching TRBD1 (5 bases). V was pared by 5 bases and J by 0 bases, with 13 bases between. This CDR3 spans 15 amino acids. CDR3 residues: CASSPSGGSNYGYTF. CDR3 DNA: TGTGCCAGCAGTCCCTCGGGGGGTTCTAACTATGGCTACACCTTC.

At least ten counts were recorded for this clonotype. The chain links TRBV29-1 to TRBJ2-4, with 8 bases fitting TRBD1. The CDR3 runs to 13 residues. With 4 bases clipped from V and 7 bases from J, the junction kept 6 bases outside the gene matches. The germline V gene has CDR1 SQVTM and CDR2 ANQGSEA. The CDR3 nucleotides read TGCAGCGTTGGAGAGACAGGGGCCAACATTCAGTACTTC. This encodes CSVGETGANIQYF.

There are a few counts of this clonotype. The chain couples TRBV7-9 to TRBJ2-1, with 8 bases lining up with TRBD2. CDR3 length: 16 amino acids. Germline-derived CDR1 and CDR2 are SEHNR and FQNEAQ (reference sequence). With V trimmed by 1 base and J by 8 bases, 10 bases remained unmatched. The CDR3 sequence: CASSLGIGGAVHEQFF. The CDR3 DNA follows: TGTGCCAGCAGCTTAGGGATCGGGGGGGCTGTTCATGAGCAGTTCTTC.

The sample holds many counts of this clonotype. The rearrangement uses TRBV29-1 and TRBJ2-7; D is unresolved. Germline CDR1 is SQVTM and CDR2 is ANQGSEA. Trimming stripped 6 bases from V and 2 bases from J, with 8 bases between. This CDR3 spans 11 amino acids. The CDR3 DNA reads TGCAGCGTCAGAGGAGCCTACGAGCAGTACTTC. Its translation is CSVRGAYEQYF.

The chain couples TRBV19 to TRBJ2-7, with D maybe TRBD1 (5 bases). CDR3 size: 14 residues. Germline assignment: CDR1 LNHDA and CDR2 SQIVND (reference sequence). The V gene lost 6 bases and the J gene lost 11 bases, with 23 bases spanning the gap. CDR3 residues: CASSSGFLAGLEYF. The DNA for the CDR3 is TGTGCCAGTAGCTCAGGGTTTCTCGCCGGGTTGGAGTACTTC.

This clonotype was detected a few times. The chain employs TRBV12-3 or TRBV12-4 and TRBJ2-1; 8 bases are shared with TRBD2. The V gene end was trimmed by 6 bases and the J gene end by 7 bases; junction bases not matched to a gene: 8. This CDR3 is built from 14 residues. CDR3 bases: TGTGCCAGCAGCAATACCGGGACTAGAAATGAGCAGTTCTTC. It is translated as CASSNTGTRNEQFF.

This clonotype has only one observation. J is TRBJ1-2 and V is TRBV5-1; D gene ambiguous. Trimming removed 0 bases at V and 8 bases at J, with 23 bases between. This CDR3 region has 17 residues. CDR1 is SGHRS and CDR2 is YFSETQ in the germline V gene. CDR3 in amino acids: CASSLARWQPIPQGYTF. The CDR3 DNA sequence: TGCGCCAGCAGCTTGGCAAGATGGCAGCCTATCCCCCAGGGCTACACCTTC.

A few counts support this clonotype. Here the CDR3 DNA reads TGTGCCAGCAGCTTAGGTGGGGGTACCCCGGAGTACTTC. This gives the protein CASSLGGGTPEYF. V usage is TRBV7-9 and J usage is TRBJ2-5; D tentatively reads TRBD1 or TRBD2 (5 bases each). V was pared by 1 base and J by 12 bases, with 15 bases between. The CDR3 consists of 13 residues. CDR1 and CDR2 (germline): SEHNR, FQNEAQ (reference sequence).

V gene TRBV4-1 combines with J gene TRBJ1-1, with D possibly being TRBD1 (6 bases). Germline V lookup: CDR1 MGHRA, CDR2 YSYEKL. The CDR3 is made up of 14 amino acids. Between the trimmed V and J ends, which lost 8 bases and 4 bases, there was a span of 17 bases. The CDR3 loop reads CASAPGGASTEAFF. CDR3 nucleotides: TGCGCCAGCGCCCCGGGGGGCGCGAGCACTGAAGCTTTCTTT.

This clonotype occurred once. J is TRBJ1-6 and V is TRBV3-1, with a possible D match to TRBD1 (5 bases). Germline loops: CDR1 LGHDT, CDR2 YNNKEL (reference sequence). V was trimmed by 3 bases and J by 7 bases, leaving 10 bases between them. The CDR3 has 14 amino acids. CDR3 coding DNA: TGTGCCAGCAGCCAGGGGACGGACAATTCACCCCTCCACTTT. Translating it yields CASSQGTDNSPLHF.

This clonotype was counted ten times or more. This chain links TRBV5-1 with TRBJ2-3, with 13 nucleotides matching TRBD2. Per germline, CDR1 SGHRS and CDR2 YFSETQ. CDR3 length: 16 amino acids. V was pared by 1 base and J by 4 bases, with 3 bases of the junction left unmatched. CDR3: CASSLLGTSGADTQYF. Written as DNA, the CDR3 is TGCGCCAGCAGCTTGCTGGGGACTAGCGGGGCAGATACGCAGTATTTT.

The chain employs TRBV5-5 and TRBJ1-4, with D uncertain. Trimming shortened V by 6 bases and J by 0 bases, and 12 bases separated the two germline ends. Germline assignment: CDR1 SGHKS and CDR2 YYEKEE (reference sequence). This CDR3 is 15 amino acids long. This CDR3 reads CASTEDGATNEKLFF. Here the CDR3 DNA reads TGTGCCAGCACCGAGGATGGAGCAACTAATGAAAAACTGTTTTTT.

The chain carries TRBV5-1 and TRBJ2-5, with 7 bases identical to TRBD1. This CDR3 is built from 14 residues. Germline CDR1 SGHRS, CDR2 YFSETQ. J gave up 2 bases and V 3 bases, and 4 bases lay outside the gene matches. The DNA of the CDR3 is TGCGCCAGCAGCTCGTGGGGACAGCAAGAGACCCAGTACTTC. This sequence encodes CASSSWGQQETQYF.

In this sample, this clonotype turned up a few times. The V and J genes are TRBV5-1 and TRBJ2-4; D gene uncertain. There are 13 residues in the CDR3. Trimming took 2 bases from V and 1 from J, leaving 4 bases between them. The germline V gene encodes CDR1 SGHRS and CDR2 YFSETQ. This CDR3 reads CASSFSAKNIQYF. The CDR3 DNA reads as TGCGCCAGCAGCTTTAGCGCCAAAAACATTCAGTACTTC. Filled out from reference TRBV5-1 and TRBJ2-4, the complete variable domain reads KAGVTQTPRYLIKTRGQQVTLSCSPISGHRSVSWYQQTPGQGLQFLFEYFSETQRNKGNFPGRFSGRQFSNSRSEMNVSTLELGDSALYLCASSFSAKNIQYFGAGTRLSVL.

CDR3 nucleotides: TGCGCCAGCAGCCTGGGACAGGCCATAACCCGGGGGAAAGAGACCCAGTACTTC. Its translation: CASSLGQAITRGKETQYF. The chain joins TRBV5-1 to TRBJ2-5; TRBD1 agrees at 8 bases. The CDR3 has 18 amino acids. The trim removed 4 bases at V and 3 bases at J, leaving 17 bases unmatched. Per the germline V gene, CDR1 is SGHRS and CDR2 is YFSETQ.

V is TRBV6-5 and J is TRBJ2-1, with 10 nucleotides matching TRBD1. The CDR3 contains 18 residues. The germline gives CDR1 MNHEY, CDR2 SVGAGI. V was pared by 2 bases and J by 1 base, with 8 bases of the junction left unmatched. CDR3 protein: CASSYLPPGQGSYNEQFF. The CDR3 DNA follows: TGTGCCAGCAGTTACCTACCGCCGGGACAGGGGTCCTACAATGAGCAGTTCTTC.

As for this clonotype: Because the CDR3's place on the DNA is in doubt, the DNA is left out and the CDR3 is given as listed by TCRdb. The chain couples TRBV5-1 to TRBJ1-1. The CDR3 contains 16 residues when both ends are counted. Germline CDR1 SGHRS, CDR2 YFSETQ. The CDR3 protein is CASRPTVAAGNTEVFF.